The clone carrying this T cell receptor (beta chain) was counted many times. Its antigen is unidentified. The source of the sample is a study of neurological immune-mediated disorders. Study-wide results and caveats: While HTLV-1-associated myelopathy showed the greatest TCR clonal expansion, multiple sclerosis showed the least, falling below healthy controls.

Time point defined: longitudinal time-point 2. PBMCs stored at -80 C, numbering 2 million, were the origin of the unsorted libraries. With 10-nucleotide random UMIs, 5'RACE was used to make the cDNA. One entry per CDR3 protein, called by TCRdb with MiXCR from the 5' RACE reads. This table holds tens of thousands of distinct CDR3 sequences, about 8.9% found once. This CDR3 region has 13 residues. V shed 8 bases and J shed 4 bases, with 9 bases lying between them. The chain joins TRBV12-3 or TRBV12-4 to TRBJ2-6; unclear D gene. The source material was PBMCs. The receptor's source is a man aged 25 to 40 in good health. The CDR3 nucleotides are TGTGCCAGCGGGGTGCCCGGGGCCAACGTCCTGACTTTC. It yields the protein CASGVPGANVLTF.